A single sample is the source of the 27 T cell receptor beta chains below, sequenced in a study of T cell repertoires in cytomegalovirus infection. TCRdb re-analysed the reads in MiXCR, keeping a single row per CDR3 protein. This sample has 230,000 or so distinct CDR3 sequences; around 15% occur once, and the top ten carry over 40%. Sequencing was carried out using CD8+ T cells from PBMCs. The origin of the receptors is a human donor in good health (CMV status not recorded). Some clones in this sample may be carry-over from other donors' samples.

This clonotype was observed at least ten times. The chain couples TRBV7-2 to TRBJ2-7; D possibly corresponds to TRBD1 (5 bases). This CDR3 has 14 amino acids. V was cut by 5 bases and J by 1 base, with 12 bases left in between. CDR1 and CDR2 (germline): SGHTA, FQGNSA. This chain's CDR3 is CASSARQISYEQYF. The CDR3 DNA is TGTGCCAGCAGCGCCCGACAGATTTCCTACGAGCAGTACTTC.

This clonotype was observed a handful of times. The chain links TRBV7-9 to TRBJ1-1; 8 bases are shared with TRBD1. The CDR3 spans 17 residues. Germline V gene lookup returns CDR1 SEHNR and CDR2 FQNEAQ (reference sequence). Trimming cost V 3 bases and J 1 base; bases outside gene matches: 10. The chain's CDR3 is CASSFADHRGWNTEAFF. CDR3 coding DNA: TGTGCCAGCAGCTTTGCGGACCACAGGGGGTGGAACACTGAAGCTTTCTTT.

V and J are TRBV7-4 and TRBJ1-4; TRBD1 agrees at 7 bases. This CDR3 contains 15 residues. The germline CDR1 and CDR2 sequences are SGHVT and SQSDAQ. Trimming took 6 bases from V and 3 from J; bases not matched to a gene: 7. CDR3 amino acids: CASRFQGGANEKLFF. CDR3 DNA sequence: TGTGCCAGCAGGTTCCAGGGGGGAGCTAATGAAAAACTGTTTTTT. Full variable domain (rest looked up from reference TRBV7-4 and TRBJ1-4): GAGVSQSPRYKVAKRGRDVALRCDSISGHVTLYWYRQTLGQGSEVLTYSQSDAQRDKSGRPSGRFSAERPERSVSTLKIQRTEQGDSAVYLCASRFQGGANEKLFFGSGTQLSVL.

The J gene is TRBJ1-2, the V gene TRBV5-4, with D perhaps TRBD1 (5 bases). The CDR3 has 15 amino acids. Trimming removed 1 base from V and 8 bases from J, with 18 bases in between. Looked up from germline, CDR1 is SGHNT and CDR2 is YYREEE (reference sequence). Here the CDR3 reads CASSLSFIGAVGYTF. In DNA form, the CDR3 reads TGTGCCAGCAGCTTGTCATTTATCGGGGCGGTCGGCTACACCTTC.

This clonotype was recorded a few times. The chain joins TRBV4-1 to TRBJ2-1; unclear D gene. CDR1 is MGHRA, CDR2 YSYEKL, per germline. Trimming took off 0 bases at V and 0 bases at J, with 12 bases between the two ends. CDR3 length: 17 residues. CDR3 in amino acids: CASSQDRTTSSYNEQFF. As DNA, the CDR3 is TGCGCCAGCAGCCAAGATCGGACCACGAGCTCCTACAATGAGCAGTTCTTC.

This clonotype was found many times. The rearrangement uses TRBV11-2 and TRBJ1-1; no clear D. The CDR3 is 10 residues long. V was cut by 5 bases and J by 5 bases, with 3 bases left in between. The germline gives CDR1 SGHAT, CDR2 FQNNGV. CDR3 bases: TGTGCCAGCAGCGGGACTGAAGCTTTCTTT. Its protein is CASSGTEAFF.

In this sample, this clonotype turned up many times. The genes are TRBV20-1 and TRBJ2-1; D gene uncertain. The CDR3 consists of 13 residues. V lost 2 bases to trimming and J lost 4 bases, with 9 bases between them. Germline CDR1 DFQATT, CDR2 SNEGSKA (reference sequence). The CDR3 DNA is TGCAGTGCTAGACATGAAAAGTACAATGAGCAGTTCTTC. Protein sequence: CSARHEKYNEQFF.

This clonotype has ten or more counts. The V gene is TRBV6-4, the J gene TRBJ1-2, with D perhaps matching TRBD1 (6 bases). CDR1 MRHNA and CDR2 SNTAGT come from the germline V gene. The V and J ends lost 0 bases and 6 bases respectively, with 14 bases between them. The CDR3 totals 15 residues. CDR3: CASSDSSTGPDGYTF. The DNA of the CDR3 is TGTGCCAGCAGTGACTCCTCGACAGGTCCCGATGGCTACACCTTC.

The rearrangement joins TRBV5-4 to TRBJ2-3; 10 bases map to TRBD2. CDR1 and CDR2 (germline): SGHNT, YYREEE (reference sequence). This CDR3 has 14 amino acids. Unmatched junction bases numbered 1, after V lost 2 bases and J lost 4 bases. CDR3 nucleotide sequence: TGTGCCAGCAGCTTCGGGACTAGCGCAGATACGCAGTATTTT. Its protein product is CASSFGTSADTQYF.

V gene TRBV28 combines with J gene TRBJ2-7, with 8 bases aligning to TRBD1. The CDR3 has 14 residues. With 8 bases clipped from V and 0 bases from J, the junction kept 6 bases outside the gene matches. Germline-derived CDR1 and CDR2 are MDHEN and SYDVKM. Here the CDR3 DNA reads TGTGCCAGCGGACCGGGACAGGTCTCCTACGAGCAGTACTTC. Its protein product is CASGPGQVSYEQYF.

In this sample, this clonotype turned up a few times. This sequence joins TRBV28 and TRBJ2-7, with TRBD1 matching 10 bases. V lost 5 bases and J lost 4; bases outside the gene matches: 5. Germline CDR1 reads MDHEN; CDR2 reads SYDVKM. The CDR3 contains 14 residues. The CDR3 region has the DNA TGTGCCAGCAGTGGGACAGGGGTTTGGTACGAGCAGTACTTC. Translated: CASSGTGVWYEQYF.

This clonotype showed up many times. V is TRBV9 and J is TRBJ2-2; D unresolved. This CDR3 is 12 amino acids long. Trimming shortened V by 0 bases and J by 5 bases, and 2 bases separated the two germline ends. CDR1 is SGDLS, CDR2 YYNGEE, per germline. CDR3 protein: CASSVGTGELFF. The CDR3 DNA reads as TGTGCCAGCAGCGTAGGGACCGGGGAGCTGTTTTTT.

CDR3 sequence reads: CASSTHGAGLYNEQFF. CDR3 nucleotide sequence: TGTGCCAGCAGCACCCATGGAGCGGGCCTTTACAATGAGCAGTTCTTC. V gene TRBV7-6 combines with J gene TRBJ2-1, with D perhaps matching TRBD2 (6 bases). Germline CDR1 is SGHVS and CDR2 is FNYEAQ. V lost 5 bases and J 4 bases, leaving 18 bases between the germline ends. The CDR3 has 16 residues.

This clonotype was found many times. The CDR3 bases are TGCGCCAGCACATACGCGGGAGGGTACACTGAAGCTTTCTTT. This translates into CASTYAGGYTEAFF. V is TRBV5-1 and J is TRBJ1-1; D remains ambiguous. CDR3 length equals 14 residues. CDR1 SGHRS and CDR2 YFSETQ come from the germline V gene. V dropped 6 bases and J dropped 3 bases, with 15 bases sitting between them. The full variable domain, in which reference TRBV5-1 and TRBJ1-1 provide the parts outside the CDR3, is KAGVTQTPRYLIKTRGQQVTLSCSPISGHRSVSWYQQTPGQGLQFLFEYFSETQRNKGNFPGRFSGRQFSNSRSEMNVSTLELGDSALYLCASTYAGGYTEAFFGQGTRLTVV.

This chain links TRBV9 with TRBJ2-5; TRBD2 is a possible D gene (5 bases). Germline V gene sequence: CDR1 SGDLS, CDR2 YYNGEE. Deletions cut 0 bases from V and 5 bases from J, with 17 bases between. The CDR3 has 16 amino acids. The CDR3 here is CASSVGVARDGETQYF. CDR3 in DNA: TGTGCCAGCAGCGTAGGGGTAGCGAGAGACGGGGAGACCCAGTACTTC.

This clonotype was recorded many times. The chain recombines TRBV27 with TRBJ2-7; the D gene is possibly TRBD1 (5 bases). The ends were cut back, 9 bases at V and 2 bases at J, with 20 bases in the middle. From germline, CDR1 is MNHEY and CDR2 SMNVEV (reference sequence). This CDR3 spans 15 amino acids. The CDR3 protein is CARVRLQENAYEQYF. The CDR3 coding sequence is TGTGCCAGGGTAAGATTACAGGAGAATGCCTACGAGCAGTACTTC.

This clonotype was recorded at least ten times. V is TRBV6-5 and J is TRBJ2-3, with D perhaps matching TRBD1 or TRBD2 (5 bases each). Germline CDR1 MNHEY, CDR2 SVGAGI. The V gene lost 3 bases and the J gene lost 4 bases, with 8 bases spanning the gap. The CDR3 consists of 13 residues. DNA of the CDR3: TGTGCCAGCAGTTATCTGGGGGCAGATACGCAGTATTTT. It specifies CASSYLGADTQYF.

CDR3 in DNA: TGTGCCAGCAGTCCGTCGGAGGGGAGGCGCAATCAGCCCCAGCATTTT. Protein product: CASSPSEGRRNQPQHF. V usage is TRBV28 and J usage is TRBJ1-5; D may be TRBD1 (5 bases). V dropped 5 bases and J dropped 2 bases, with 16 bases sitting between them. The CDR3 totals 16 residues. Germline CDR1 is MDHEN and CDR2 is SYDVKM.

J is TRBJ2-7 and V is TRBV10-3; D gene unclear. Germline loops: CDR1 ENHRY, CDR2 SYGVKD. V was clipped by 3 bases and J by 2 bases, with 8 bases between them. The CDR3 is 13 amino acids. As DNA, the CDR3 is TGTGCCATCAGTGACAGGCTTGCCTACGAGCAGTACTTC. Translation: CAISDRLAYEQYF.

The sample holds many counts of this clonotype. V is TRBV6-5 and J is TRBJ1-1; no definite D call. Germline values: CDR1 MNHEY, CDR2 SVGAGI. The CDR3 covers 13 residues. V lost 0 bases and J lost 7, with 9 bases in between. The DNA of the CDR3 is TGTGCCAGCAGTTACTCGGTCCGGGATGAAGCTTTCTTT. It translates to CASSYSVRDEAFF.

This clonotype was detected ten times or more. The chain is built from TRBV7-2 and TRBJ2-1, with D possibly called TRBD1 or TRBD2 (5 bases each). Trimming removed 5 bases from V and 10 bases from J, with 12 bases in between. There are 12 residues in the CDR3. Looked up from germline, CDR1 is SGHTA and CDR2 is FQGNSA. The CDR3 protein is CASSLGTPEQFF. CDR3 bases: TGTGCCAGCAGCCTCGGGACCCCAGAGCAGTTCTTC.

This clonotype has a count of ten or more. The chain carries TRBV7-6 and TRBJ2-1; TRBD1 might be the D (6 bases). The CDR3 runs to 16 residues. Trimming stripped 2 bases from V and 5 bases from J, with 16 bases between. The germline V gene has CDR1 SGHVS and CDR2 FNYEAQ. The CDR3 region is CASSLWWDTPNNEQFF. The CDR3 bases are TGTGCCAGCAGCTTATGGTGGGACACACCCAACAATGAGCAGTTCTTC.

This chain connects TRBV28 to TRBJ2-7; the D gene is possibly TRBD2 (7 bases). Germline V gene sequence: CDR1 MDHEN, CDR2 SYDVKM. The CDR3 length is 16 residues. Trimming cost V 4 bases and J 11 bases, with 27 bases left between them. CDR3 nucleotide sequence: TGTGCCAGCAGTTCGCTAACCGGGGGGCGCACCTCCCCGAAGTACTTC. Its translation: CASSSLTGGRTSPKYF.

This clonotype was detected only once. This sequence may be a read error, since a much larger clone differs from it by one base. The V call is TRBV28, the J call TRBJ2-7; maybe TRBD1 (5 bases). The CDR3 covers 15 residues. CDR1 is MDHEN, CDR2 SYDVKM, per germline. This CDR3 reads CASSLGVTEVYDQYF. CDR3 DNA sequence: TGTGCCAGCAGTTTAGGGGTGACAGAAGTCTACGATCAGTACTTC.

V is TRBV28 and J is TRBJ1-2; no definite D call. Germline V lookup: CDR1 MDHEN, CDR2 SYDVKM. The CDR3 consists of 14 residues. V gave up 3 bases and J gave up 3 bases, with 11 bases separating them. The CDR3 loop is CASSFNGNYYGYTF. As DNA, the CDR3 is TGTGCCAGCAGTTTCAACGGAAACTACTATGGCTACACCTTC.

This clonotype was seen ten or more times. This chain joins TRBV7-8 and TRBJ2-5, with 8 bases identical to TRBD1. The CDR3 runs 14 residues. Germline loops: CDR1 SGHVS, CDR2 FQNEAQ. V dropped 5 bases and J dropped 3; count of bases not matched to a gene: 5. The CDR3 spells CASSPAGQEETQYF. The DNA for the CDR3 is TGTGCCAGCAGCCCCGCGGGACAGGAAGAGACCCAGTACTTC.

This clonotype was counted ten times or more. The V gene is TRBV6-2 or TRBV6-3, the J gene TRBJ2-1; D unresolved. CDR3 length: 13 residues. Germline V gene sequence: CDR1 MNHEY, CDR2 SVGEGT. V was trimmed by 5 bases and J by 3 bases, leaving 8 bases between them. In nucleotides, the CDR3 is TGTGCCAGCAGTCCCGGCTACTACAATGAGCAGTTCTTC. As protein: CASSPGYYNEQFF.